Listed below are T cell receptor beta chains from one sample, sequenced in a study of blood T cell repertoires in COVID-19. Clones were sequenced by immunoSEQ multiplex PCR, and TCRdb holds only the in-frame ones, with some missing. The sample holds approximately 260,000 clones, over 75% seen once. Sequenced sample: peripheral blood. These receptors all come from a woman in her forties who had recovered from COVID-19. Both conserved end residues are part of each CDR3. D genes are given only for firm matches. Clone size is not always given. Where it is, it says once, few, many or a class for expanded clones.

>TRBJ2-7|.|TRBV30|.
TGTGCCTGGCGAGCCCCGAGGGTCTCCGAGCAGTACTTC
CAWRAPRVSEQYF
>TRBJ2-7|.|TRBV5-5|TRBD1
TGTGCCAGCAGCTTCTACAGGGGGCATCCTGCCTACGAGCAGTACTTC
CASSFYRGHPAYEQYF
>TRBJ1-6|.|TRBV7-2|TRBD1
TGTGCCAGCAGCTGGACAGGGGACCCCTATAATTCACCCCTCCACTTT
CASSWTGDPYNSPLHF
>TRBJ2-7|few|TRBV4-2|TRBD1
TGTGCCAGCAGCCAAGGCAGGGGGCCGAGCTCCTACGAGCAGTACTTC
CASSQGRGPSSYEQYF
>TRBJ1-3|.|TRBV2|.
TGTGCCAGCAGTGAAGCAGGGAGTGGAAACACCATATATTTT
CASSEAGSGNTIYF
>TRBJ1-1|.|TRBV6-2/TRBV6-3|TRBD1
TGTGCCAGCAGTACCAAAGACAGGGTGGAAGCTTTCTTT
CASSTKDRVEAFF
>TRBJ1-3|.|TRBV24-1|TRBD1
TGTGCCACCAGTGACTCCGGGACAGGGAAAGGAAACACCATATATTTT
CATSDSGTGKGNTIYF
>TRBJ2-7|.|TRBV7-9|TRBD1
TGTGCCAGCAGCTTACTCTCGACAGGGAAAACGGGGGAGCAGTACTTC
CASSLLSTGKTGEQYF
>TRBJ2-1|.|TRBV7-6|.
TGTGCCAGCAGCTTAGAGTTACCGTCCCGGAGCTCCTACAATGAGCAGTTCTTC
CASSLELPSRSSYNEQFF
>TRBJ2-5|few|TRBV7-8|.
TGTGCCAGCAGCTTAACCCACAGGGGAGGAGAGACCCAGTACTTC
CASSLTHRGGETQYF
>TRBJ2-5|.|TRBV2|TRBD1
TGTGCCAGCAGTGGCCCCGGACAGGGGGCCGGGACCCAGTACTTC
CASSGPGQGAGTQYF
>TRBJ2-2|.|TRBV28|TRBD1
TGTGCCAGCAGTGACAGGGGGGAAGCCGGGGAGCTGTTTTTT
CASSDRGEAGELFF
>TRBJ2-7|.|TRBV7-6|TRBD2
TGTGCCAGCAGCTCGGGACTAGCGGATTCCTACGAGCAGTACTTC
CASSSGLADSYEQYF
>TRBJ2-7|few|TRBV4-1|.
TGCGCCAGCAGCCAAGAGGGGGCTAGCGGTACCTACGAGCAGTACTTC
CASSQEGASGTYEQYF
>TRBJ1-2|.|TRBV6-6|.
TGTGCCAGCAGGGAAGGAGACTATGGCTACACCTTC
CASREGDYGYTF
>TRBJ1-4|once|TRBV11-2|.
TGTGCCAGCAGCTTAGGAGGGCAGCTAAATGAAAAACTGTTTTTT
CASSLGGQLNEKLFF
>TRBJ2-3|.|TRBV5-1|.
TGCGCCAGCAGCTTGGAGGGGCAGAACACAGATACGCAGTATTTT
CASSLEGQNTDTQYF
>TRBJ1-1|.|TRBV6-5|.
TGTGCCAGCAGTCCCTTTGCGGTGGCGAACACTGAAGCTTTCTTT
CASSPFAVANTEAFF
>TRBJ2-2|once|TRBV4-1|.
TGCGCCAGCAGCTCCACGAACACCGGGGAGCTGTTTTTT
CASSSTNTGELFF
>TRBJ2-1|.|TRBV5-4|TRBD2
TGTGCCAGCAGCTTGAGGTCGCTAGCGGGAGTAGGCAATGAGCAGTTCTTC
CASSLRSLAGVGNEQFF
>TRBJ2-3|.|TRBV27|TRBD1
TGTGCCAGCAGTCCCCTCTCTACAGGGGGCGCGGATACGCAGTATTTT
CASSPLSTGGADTQYF
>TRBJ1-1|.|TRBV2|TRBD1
TGTGCCAGCAGTGAAGGGGGGACAGGTCAAGCTTTCTTT
CASSEGGTGQAFF
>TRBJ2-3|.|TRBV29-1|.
TGCAGCGTTGAAGGAATAGCGACGGCAAGCACAGATACGCAGTATTTT
CSVEGIATASTDTQYF
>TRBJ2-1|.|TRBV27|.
TGTGCCAGCAGTTTATCCTACAGGACAAATTACAATGAGCAGTTCTTC
CASSLSYRTNYNEQFF
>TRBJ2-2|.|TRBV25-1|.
TGTGCTAGTAGGAGTACCACCGGGGAGCTGTTTTTT
CASRSTTGELFF
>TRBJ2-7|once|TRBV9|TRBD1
TGTGCCAGCAGCCCCACAGGGGGACCCTACGAGCAGTACTTC
CASSPTGGPYEQYF